The 7 T cell receptor beta chains in this list originate from one sample, sequenced in a study of technical replicates of blood from a few donors. Profiling relied on immunoSEQ multiplex PCR, and the TCRdb table lists in-frame clones only, not all of them. Here the sample spans some 56,000 clones, roughly 95% being singletons. The specimen sequenced was PBMCs. The receptors were gathered from a human donor in good health. Some clones in this sample may be carry-over from other donors' samples.

The rearrangement links TRBV2 to TRBJ1-5, with 7 bases that match TRBD1. This CDR3 is built from 15 residues. Losses at the gene ends were 6 bases for V and 1 base for J; bases not matched to a gene: 6. Germline lookup yields CDR1 SNHLY and CDR2 FYNNEI. The CDR3 here is CASRGRGPSNQPQHF. The CDR3 nucleotides read TGTGCCAGCAGGGGAAGGGGGCCGAGCAATCAGCCCCAGCATTTT.

The table lists this clone with a count of one. The chain has TRBV5-7 and TRBJ2-7, with 7 bases matching TRBD1. TRBV5-7 is marked as an open reading frame, function uncertain. After removal of 0 bases from V and 5 bases from J, the junction contained 5 bases not matched to a gene. CDR3 size: 14 residues. As DNA, the CDR3 is TGTGCCAGCAGCTTGGGGCAGGGGGACCACGAGCAGTACTTC. Residues: CASSLGQGDHEQYF.

The V gene is TRBV9, the J gene TRBJ1-1, with a tentative D call TRBD1 (6 bases). The CDR3 consists of 15 residues. Looked up from germline, CDR1 is SGDLS and CDR2 is YYNGEE. The V end was cut by 0 bases, the J end by 10 bases, with 19 bases between. The CDR3 region is CASSVGGGRVTRAFF. CDR3 nucleotide sequence: TGTGCCAGCAGCGTAGGGGGGGGCAGGGTCACCCGAGCTTTCTTT.

The genes are TRBV7-3 and TRBJ2-3; the match to TRBD1 covers 11 bases. There are 18 residues in the CDR3. The ends lost 0 bases at V and 5 bases at J; junction bases unmatched: 10. Germline V gene lookup returns CDR1 SGHTA and CDR2 FQGTGA. The CDR3 loop is CASSLTGQGEFLGDTQYF. The CDR3 bases are TGTGCCAGCAGCTTAACGGGACAGGGGGAATTCCTCGGAGATACGCAGTATTTT.

The chain couples TRBV4-3 to TRBJ2-3; D might be TRBD1 (7 bases). This CDR3 is built from 16 residues. The germline CDR1 and CDR2 sequences are LGHNA and YSLEER. Trimming removed 0 bases from V and 4 bases from J, with 14 bases in between. The CDR3 region has the DNA TGCGCCAGCAGCCAAGAAGGGCAGGGGGGCGCAGATACGCAGTATTTT. This sequence encodes CASSQEGQGGADTQYF.

The chain uses TRBV5-4 and TRBJ2-3; a weak D match, TRBD1 (6 bases). V was trimmed by 2 bases and J by 0 bases, leaving 13 bases between them. The V gene's germline CDR1 is SGHNT and CDR2 YYREEE (reference sequence). CDR3 length: 16 residues. CDR3 region: CASSFTGLISTDTQYF. DNA for the CDR3: TGTGCCAGCAGCTTTACAGGGCTTATAAGCACAGATACGCAGTATTTT. The full variable domain, completed using reference TRBV5-4 and TRBJ2-3, is ETGVTQSPTHLIKTRGQQVTLRCSSQSGHNTVSWYQQALGQGPQFIFQYYREEENGRGNFPPRFSGLQFPNYSSELNVNALELDDSALYLCASSFTGLISTDTQYFGPGTRLTVL.

V gene TRBV5-1 combines with J gene TRBJ2-3; TRBD2 might be the D (6 bases). Trimming cost V 4 bases and J 0 bases, with 15 bases left between them. The CDR3 sequence is 16 residues long. Germline V gives CDR1 SGHRS, CDR2 YFSETQ. The CDR3 region has the DNA TGCGCCAGCAGCCGGGCGGGGACGGCTAGCACAGATACGCAGTATTTT. This sequence encodes CASSRAGTASTDTQYF.